This record concerns one TCR beta chain sequence. V dropped 8 bases and J dropped 7; count of bases not matched to a gene: 8. Looked up from germline, CDR1 is MNHEY and CDR2 is SVGEGT. The CDR3 is 13 residues long. This record comes from a study of blood T cell repertoires in COVID-19. Background on the study: Both acute and convalescent COVID-19 samples were obtained from the United States, Italy and Spain. T cells, B-cell-depleted T cells, or PBMCs supplied cDNA or gDNA.

In the original workflow: Amplification of reference gene primers was used by the study to estimate nucleated cell counts. Only in-frame clones appear in the TCRdb table, and some are missing; sequencing was by immunoSEQ multiplex PCR. V and J calls and clone size are copied from that table; D and trimming were computed from the DNA. The sample consists of 70,000 to 80,000 clones, approximately 90% of them appearing once. The V and J genes are TRBV6-2 or TRBV6-3 and TRBJ1-5; 7 positions match TRBD1. This receptor was taken from a human donor in a cohort sampled during active COVID-19. The source material was peripheral blood. For the CDR3, the DNA is TGTGCCAGCGGCCCAGGGGGTATCCAGCCCCAGCATTTT. It yields the protein CASGPGGIQPQHF.